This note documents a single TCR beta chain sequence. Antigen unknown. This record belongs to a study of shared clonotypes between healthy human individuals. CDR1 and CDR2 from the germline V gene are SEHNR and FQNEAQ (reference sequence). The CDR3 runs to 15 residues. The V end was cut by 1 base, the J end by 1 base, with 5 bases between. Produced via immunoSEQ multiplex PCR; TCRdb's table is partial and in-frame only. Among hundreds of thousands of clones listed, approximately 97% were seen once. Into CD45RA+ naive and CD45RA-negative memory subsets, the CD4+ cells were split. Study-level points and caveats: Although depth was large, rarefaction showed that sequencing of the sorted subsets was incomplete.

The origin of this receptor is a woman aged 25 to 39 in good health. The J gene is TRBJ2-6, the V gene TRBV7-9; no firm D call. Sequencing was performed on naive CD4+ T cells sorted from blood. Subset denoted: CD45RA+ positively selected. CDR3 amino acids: CASSLDRSGANVLTF. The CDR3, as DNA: TGTGCCAGCAGCTTAGATAGGTCTGGGGCCAACGTCCTGACTTTC.